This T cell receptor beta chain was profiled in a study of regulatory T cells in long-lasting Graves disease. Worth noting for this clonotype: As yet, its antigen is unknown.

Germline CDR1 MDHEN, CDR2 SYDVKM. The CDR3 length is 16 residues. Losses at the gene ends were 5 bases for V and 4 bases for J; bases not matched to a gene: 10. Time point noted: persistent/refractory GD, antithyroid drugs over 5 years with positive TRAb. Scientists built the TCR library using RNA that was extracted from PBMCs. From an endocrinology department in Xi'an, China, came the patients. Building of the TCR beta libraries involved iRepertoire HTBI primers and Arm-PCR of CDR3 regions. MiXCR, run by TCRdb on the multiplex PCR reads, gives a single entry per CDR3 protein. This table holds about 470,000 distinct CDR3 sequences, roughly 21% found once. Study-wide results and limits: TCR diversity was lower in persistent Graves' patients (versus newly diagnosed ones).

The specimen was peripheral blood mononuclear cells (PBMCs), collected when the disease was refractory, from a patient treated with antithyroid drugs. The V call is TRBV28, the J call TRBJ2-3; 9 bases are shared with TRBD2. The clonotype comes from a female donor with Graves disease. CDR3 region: CASSQTWTSDADTQYF. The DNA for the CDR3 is TGTGCCAGCAGTCAAACCTGGACTAGCGATGCAGATACGCAGTATTTT. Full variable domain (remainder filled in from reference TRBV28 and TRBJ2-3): DVKVTQSSRYLVKRTGEKVFLECVQDMDHENMFWYRQDPGLGLRLIYFSYDVKMKEKGDIPEGYSVSREKKERFSLILESASTNQTSMYLCASSQTWTSDADTQYFGPGTRLTVL.